This passage covers 20 T cell receptor beta chains from one sample sequenced in a study of blood T cell repertoires in COVID-19. Only in-frame clones appear in the TCRdb table, and some are missing; sequencing was by immunoSEQ multiplex PCR. This table holds about 260,000 clones, 85% to 90% found once. The specimen was PBMCs or T cells enriched from blood (not recorded which). The receptors derive from a man in his fifties or sixties who had been exposed to COVID-19.

V is TRBV5-4 and J is TRBJ2-1; 9 bases are shared with TRBD2. The CDR3 has 16 residues. The V and J ends lost 3 bases and 1 base, in that order; junction bases with no gene match: 5. Germline V gene lookup returns CDR1 SGHNT and CDR2 YYREEE (reference sequence). CDR3 DNA: TGTGCCAGCAGCTGGGGCGGGGGGGCGTCCTACAATGAGCAGTTCTTC. As protein: CASSWGGGASYNEQFF. Combining the CDR3 with reference TRBV5-4 and TRBJ2-1 gives the whole variable domain ETGVTQSPTHLIKTRGQQVTLRCSSQSGHNTVSWYQQALGQGPQFIFQYYREEENGRGNFPPRFSGLQFPNYSSELNVNALELDDSALYLCASSWGGGASYNEQFFGPGTRLTVL.

A few counts support this clone. The chain has TRBV11-2 and TRBJ2-7, with 7 bases matching TRBD1. This CDR3 is 14 amino acids long. CDR1 and CDR2 from the germline V gene are SGHAT and FQNNGV. Trimming cost V 5 bases and J 3 bases; bases outside gene matches: 7. Here the CDR3 reads CASSTLGQRYEQYF. CDR3 nucleotides: TGTGCCAGCAGCACCTTGGGACAGCGCTACGAGCAGTACTTC.

The chain is built from TRBV4-2 and TRBJ1-5; D is possibly TRBD1 (6 bases). CDR3 length: 16 amino acids. V was shortened by 0 bases and J by 2 bases, with 11 bases between the two germline ends. Germline values: CDR1 LGHNA, CDR2 YNFKEQ. CDR3 protein: CASSQDLGAGNQPQHF. The CDR3 DNA follows: TGTGCCAGCAGCCAAGATCTGGGGGCGGGCAATCAGCCCCAGCATTTT.

This sequence joins TRBV7-9 and TRBJ2-1, with 7 bases fitting TRBD2. This CDR3 contains 13 residues. Per germline, CDR1 SEHNR and CDR2 FQNEAQ (reference sequence). V lost 2 bases, J lost 8 bases, and 3 bases stayed unmatched. The CDR3 here is CASSLWGRDEQFF. For the CDR3, the DNA is TGTGCCAGCAGCTTATGGGGGAGGGATGAGCAGTTCTTC.

This sequence joins TRBV13 and TRBJ2-7; 9 bases match TRBD1. V was clipped by 6 bases and J by 3 bases; unmatched bases: 6. Germline CDR1 reads PRHDT; CDR2 reads FYEKMQ (reference sequence). The CDR3 consists of 14 residues. Written as DNA, the CDR3 is TGTGCCAGCAGACTGACAGGGGGTAGCTACGAGCAGTACGTC. Amino acids: CASRLTGGSYEQYV.

The chain recombines TRBV5-1 with TRBJ2-1; TRBD2 matches at 13 bases. The V segment lost 4 bases and the J segment 8 bases; nucleotides outside the gene matches: 9. CDR1 and CDR2 (germline): SGHRS, YFSETQ. This CDR3 is built from 16 residues. CDR3 sequence: CASSQRTSGRGDEQFF. The CDR3 coding sequence is TGCGCCAGCAGCCAAAGGACTAGCGGGAGAGGGGATGAGCAGTTCTTC.

The chain joins TRBV5-1 to TRBJ2-7; 10 bases align to TRBD1. J was trimmed by 4 bases and V by 3 bases; bases with no gene match: 7. From germline, CDR1 is SGHRS and CDR2 YFSETQ. The CDR3 has 15 amino acids. In DNA, the CDR3 is TGCGCCAGCAGCTGGACAGGGGGTGTGGGATACGAGCAGTACTTC. Encoded protein: CASSWTGGVGYEQYF.

The CDR3: CASGDSEAGYGYTF. CDR3 nucleotide sequence: TGTGCCAGCGGAGACAGCGAGGCCGGCTATGGCTACACCTTC. The gene calls are TRBV6-5 and TRBJ1-2, with a possible D match to TRBD1 (5 bases). The CDR3 is 14 amino acids. The V end was cut by 8 bases, the J end by 4 bases, with 17 bases between. The germline CDR1 and CDR2 sequences are MNHEY and SVGAGI.

The rearrangement joins TRBV28 to TRBJ1-2; a weak D match, TRBD1 (6 bases). The CDR3 runs 15 residues. Germline CDR1 reads MDHEN; CDR2 reads SYDVKM. V lost 5 bases to trimming and J lost 3 bases, with 16 bases between them. This chain's CDR3 is CASSGTGTIDYGYTF. The CDR3 DNA follows: TGTGCCAGCAGTGGTACAGGGACTATTGACTATGGCTACACCTTC.

The rearrangement joins TRBV10-3 to TRBJ1-3; D might be TRBD1 (6 bases). The CDR3 covers 14 residues. Germline CDR1 and CDR2: ENHRY and SYGVKD. V lost 6 bases, J lost 7 bases, and 16 bases lay in between. The CDR3 reads CAIRGDRSENTIYF. CDR3 DNA: TGTGCCATCAGAGGAGACAGGTCTGAGAACACCATATATTTT.

The gene calls are TRBV4-2 and TRBJ2-2, with 11 bases matching TRBD2. Germline V CDR1 and CDR2: LGHNA, YNFKEQ. Trimming cost V 0 bases and J 9 bases; bases outside gene matches: 3. There are 15 residues in the CDR3. As DNA, the CDR3 is TGTGCCAGCAGCCAAGATACTAGCGGGGGAAGGGAGCTGTTTTTT. Its protein product is CASSQDTSGGRELFF.

The rearrangement links TRBV6-6 to TRBJ1-5; TRBD1 aligns across 8 bases. The CDR3 is made up of 15 amino acids. V lost 6 bases to trimming and J lost 4 bases; unmatched junction nucleotides: 8. CDR1 and CDR2 from the germline V gene are MNHNY and SVGAGI (reference sequence). CDR3 loop: CASSPTGALNQPQHF. CDR3 coding DNA: TGTGCCAGCAGCCCGACAGGGGCCCTTAATCAGCCCCAGCATTTT.

The chain recombines TRBV5-1 with TRBJ2-5, with a tentative D call TRBD1 (5 bases). CDR3 length equals 14 residues. V lost 3 bases, J lost 0 bases, and 9 bases lay in between. Germline V gene lookup returns CDR1 SGHRS and CDR2 YFSETQ. The CDR3 region has the DNA TGCGCCAGCAGCTGGGGCGAGTACCAAGAGACCCAGTACTTC. It codes for CASSWGEYQETQYF. The whole variable domain, remainder taken from reference TRBV5-1 and TRBJ2-5, is KAGVTQTPRYLIKTRGQQVTLSCSPISGHRSVSWYQQTPGQGLQFLFEYFSETQRNKGNFPGRFSGRQFSNSRSEMNVSTLELGDSALYLCASSWGEYQETQYFGPGTRLLVL.

The chain recombines TRBV28 with TRBJ2-7; weak D call: TRBD1 (6 bases). Trimming removed 5 bases at V and 9 bases at J, with 14 bases between. Per germline, CDR1 MDHEN and CDR2 SYDVKM. The CDR3 runs to 12 residues. CDR3 protein: CASSLTGQGQYV. The CDR3, as DNA: TGTGCCAGCAGTCTCACAGGGCAGGGGCAGTACGTC.

This sequence joins TRBV27 and TRBJ1-4; tentatively, D is TRBD1 (6 bases). The CDR3 has 17 residues. Per germline, CDR1 MNHEY and CDR2 SMNVEV (reference sequence). V was pared by 5 bases and J by 0 bases, with 16 bases between. CDR3 residues: CASSPPQGAATNEKLFF. For the CDR3, the DNA is TGTGCCAGCAGTCCCCCACAGGGAGCGGCAACTAATGAAAAACTGTTTTTT.

This rearrangement joins TRBV29-1 to TRBJ1-2; 7 nucleotides line up with TRBD1. The CDR3 spans 14 residues. Trimming took 4 bases from V and 4 from J; bases not matched to a gene: 9. Germline V gene lookup returns CDR1 SQVTM and CDR2 ANQGSEA. Here the CDR3 reads CSVGNRGQPYGYTF. CDR3 sequence (DNA): TGCAGCGTTGGGAACAGGGGCCAGCCCTATGGCTACACCTTC.

The chain recombines TRBV28 with TRBJ1-4; 8 bases match TRBD1. J lost 6 bases, V lost 4 bases, and 7 bases had no gene match. The germline gives CDR1 MDHEN, CDR2 SYDVKM. The CDR3 length is 15 residues. The CDR3 nucleotides are TGTGCCAGCAGTTCATCAGGGGGCGTGGATGAAAAACTGTTTTTT. Translated: CASSSSGGVDEKLFF.

The chain combines TRBV4-1 with TRBJ2-3, with 7 positions matching TRBD2. J gave up 1 base and V 6 bases, and 7 bases lay outside the gene matches. Germline V gene data show CDR1 as MGHRA and CDR2 as YSYEKL. This CDR3 has 15 residues. The CDR3 protein is CASSSRESGTDTQYF. The CDR3 DNA reads TGCGCCAGCAGTTCGCGGGAGTCGGGCACAGATACGCAGTATTTT.

This chain connects TRBV5-4 to TRBJ2-1, with TRBD2 matching 14 bases. CDR3 size: 15 residues. J was trimmed by 8 bases and V by 3 bases; bases with no gene match: 4. Germline CDR1 is SGHNT and CDR2 is YYREEE (reference sequence). CDR3 sequence reads: CASSSTSGRGDEQFF. In nucleotides, the CDR3 is TGTGCCAGCAGCTCGACTAGCGGGAGGGGGGATGAGCAGTTCTTC.

The genes are TRBV19 and TRBJ1-2, with D perhaps matching TRBD1 (6 bases). With 3 bases removed from V and 5 bases from J, the gap between germline ends came to 22 bases. Germline assignment: CDR1 LNHDA and CDR2 SQIVND (reference sequence). The CDR3 sequence is 17 residues long. The CDR3 region is CASSIWDQGFRQYGYTF. Written as DNA, the CDR3 is TGTGCCAGTAGTATTTGGGATCAGGGGTTTAGGCAATATGGCTACACCTTC. Variable domain in full (rest from reference TRBV19 and TRBJ1-2): DGGITQSPKYLFRKEGQNVTLSCEQNLNHDAMYWYRQDPGQGLRLIYYSQIVNDFQKGDIAEGYSVSREKKESFPLTVTSAQKNPTAFYLCASSIWDQGFRQYGYTFGSGTRLTVV.